This passage covers 15 T cell receptor beta chains from one sample sequenced in a study of cytomegalovirus exposure and HLA in healthy donors. The PCR ran on 60 Vbeta and 13 Jbeta primers. Profiled with immunoSEQ multiplex PCR; TCRdb holds only in-frame clones, not every one. The sample contains under 200,000 clones, 65% to 90% of which appear only once. Input material: PBMCs. The receptors come from a human donor in good health.

The chain links TRBV6-5 to TRBJ2-7; 7 bases match TRBD1. This CDR3 contains 13 residues. V was pared by 2 bases and J by 7 bases, with 5 bases of the junction left unmatched. The germline V gene has CDR1 MNHEY and CDR2 SVGAGI. CDR3 nucleotides: TGTGCCAGCAGTTACCGACAGGGCTGGGAGCAGTACTTC. Encoded protein: CASSYRQGWEQYF.

The CDR3 DNA sequence: TGCGCCAGCAGCTACGAAACAGGGGGTTCCTACAATGAGCAGTTCTTC. Translating it yields CASSYETGGSYNEQFF. V gene TRBV5-1 combines with J gene TRBJ2-1, with 8 bases that match TRBD1. Per germline, CDR1 SGHRS and CDR2 YFSETQ. This CDR3 contains 16 residues. The V segment lost 3 bases and the J segment 1 base; nucleotides outside the gene matches: 6.

The chain is built from TRBV10-1 and TRBJ1-1; D is undetermined. The CDR3 covers 10 residues. Germline V gene lookup returns CDR1 WNHNN and CDR2 SYGVQD (reference sequence). Trimming pared 11 bases from V and 6 bases from J, leaving 10 bases between. The CDR3: CAPRLAEAFF. CDR3 nucleotides: TGCGCCCCCAGGCTCGCTGAAGCTTTCTTT.

The chain couples TRBV2 to TRBJ2-3; TRBD2 aligns across 11 bases. V was pared by 3 bases and J by 2 bases, with 7 bases of the junction left unmatched. In germline, CDR1 is SNHLY, CDR2 FYNNEI. This CDR3 is 17 amino acids long. CDR3 region: CASSEDLAGGYTDTQYF. The CDR3 DNA follows: TGTGCCAGCAGTGAGGATCTAGCGGGGGGATACACAGATACGCAGTATTTT.

The CDR3 nucleotides are TGTGCCAGCAGTCCGCAGTCCGGGACAGGGCTCTACGAGCAGTACTTC. Its translation is CASSPQSGTGLYEQYF. This chain connects TRBV28 to TRBJ2-7, with TRBD1 matching 9 bases. The junction had 11 bases not matched to a gene; V was cut back by 5 bases and J by 3 bases. In germline, CDR1 is MDHEN, CDR2 SYDVKM. The CDR3 is made up of 16 amino acids.

This rearrangement joins TRBV28 to TRBJ2-3; D possibly corresponds to TRBD2 (7 bases). Deletions cut 4 bases from V and 2 bases from J, with 19 bases between. Germline-derived CDR1 and CDR2 are MDHEN and SYDVKM. This CDR3 contains 17 residues. The CDR3 loop is CASSSDYAGALTDTQYF. For the CDR3, the DNA is TGTGCCAGCAGTTCGGACTATGCGGGGGCACTCACAGATACGCAGTATTTT.

The chain recombines TRBV6-5 with TRBJ1-5, with 7 bases aligning to TRBD1. This CDR3 region has 15 residues. Germline trimming cut 6 bases from V and 3 bases from J; bases unmatched to any gene: 8. Looked up from germline, CDR1 is MNHEY and CDR2 is SVGAGI. DNA for the CDR3: TGTGCCAGCAGGACAGGGTTGGGATACAATCAGCCCCAGCATTTT. It is translated as CASRTGLGYNQPQHF.

CDR3: CASSADRAAYEQYF. The CDR3 DNA follows: TGTGCCAGCAGTGCGGACAGGGCCGCCTACGAGCAGTACTTC. The V gene is TRBV2, the J gene TRBJ2-7; 8 bases are shared with TRBD1. CDR3 length equals 14 residues. Losses at the gene ends were 4 bases for V and 2 bases for J; bases not matched to a gene: 4. Germline assignment: CDR1 SNHLY and CDR2 FYNNEI.

This clone was seen once. The CDR3 here is CASPSGLHEQYF. The CDR3 nucleotides are TGTGCCAGCCCCTCGGGACTCCATGAGCAGTACTTC. The chain combines TRBV6-1 with TRBJ2-7, with a possible D match to TRBD2 (6 bases). Germline V gene lookup returns CDR1 MNHNS and CDR2 SASEGT. The V gene lost 8 bases and the J gene lost 7 bases, with 15 bases spanning the gap. The CDR3 is 12 amino acids.

This clone has just a few counts. For the CDR3, the DNA is TGTGCCAGCAGTGAAAGGTACGGACAGGGCTTTTATGGTGAAGCTTTCTTT. As protein: CASSERYGQGFYGEAFF. The rearrangement joins TRBV6-1 to TRBJ1-1; 8 bases fit TRBD1. Trimming removed 2 bases from V and 7 bases from J; junction bases left unmatched: 15. Germline V gene lookup returns CDR1 MNHNS and CDR2 SASEGT. CDR3 size: 17 residues.

The chain uses TRBV9 and TRBJ1-3, with a weak D call TRBD1 (6 bases). The CDR3 is 16 amino acids. CDR1 is SGDLS, CDR2 YYNGEE, per germline. The V and J ends lost 0 bases and 4 bases respectively, with 14 bases between them. CDR3 DNA sequence: TGTGCCAGCAGCGTAGCTTCGGGGGGCACAGGAAACACCATATATTTT. Translated: CASSVASGGTGNTIYF.

The chain recombines TRBV25-1 with TRBJ1-3; TRBD1 is a possible D gene (5 bases). CDR1 and CDR2 from the germline V gene are MGHDK and SYGVNS. This CDR3 contains 15 residues. Trimming stripped 5 bases from V and 0 bases from J, with 11 bases between. The CDR3 reads CASSWDLSSGNTIYF. CDR3 in DNA: TGTGCCAGCAGTTGGGACTTAAGCTCTGGAAACACCATATATTTT.

This clone is a singleton in its sample. This rearrangement joins TRBV25-1 to TRBJ1-2; TRBD1 aligns across 10 bases. V shed 8 bases, J shed 7 bases, and the junction held 4 bases outside the gene matches. The germline CDR1 and CDR2 sequences are MGHDK and SYGVNS. The length of the CDR3 is 12 residues. CDR3 in amino acids: CASGDRGRGYTF. The DNA for the CDR3 is TGTGCCAGCGGCGACAGGGGGCGTGGCTACACCTTC.

J is TRBJ1-1 and V is TRBV4-3, with 8 bases matching TRBD1. This CDR3 is built from 14 residues. The germline gives CDR1 LGHNA, CDR2 YSLEER. The V segment lost 4 bases and the J segment 5 bases; nucleotides outside the gene matches: 6. CDR3 in amino acids: CASSPPDRVTEAFF. CDR3 coding DNA: TGCGCCAGCAGCCCTCCGGACAGGGTTACTGAAGCTTTCTTT.

In this sample, this clone turned up a few times. The rearrangement uses TRBV4-1 and TRBJ2-3; TRBD2 aligns across 10 bases. The CDR3 runs to 20 residues. Germline CDR1 and CDR2: MGHRA and YSYEKL. J was trimmed by 3 bases and V by 2 bases; bases with no gene match: 17. The CDR3 nucleotides read TGCGCCAGCAGCCAAACGCTTGTGGTCTCACTAGCGGGGATTACAGATACGCAGTATTTT. It translates to CASSQTLVVSLAGITDTQYF.